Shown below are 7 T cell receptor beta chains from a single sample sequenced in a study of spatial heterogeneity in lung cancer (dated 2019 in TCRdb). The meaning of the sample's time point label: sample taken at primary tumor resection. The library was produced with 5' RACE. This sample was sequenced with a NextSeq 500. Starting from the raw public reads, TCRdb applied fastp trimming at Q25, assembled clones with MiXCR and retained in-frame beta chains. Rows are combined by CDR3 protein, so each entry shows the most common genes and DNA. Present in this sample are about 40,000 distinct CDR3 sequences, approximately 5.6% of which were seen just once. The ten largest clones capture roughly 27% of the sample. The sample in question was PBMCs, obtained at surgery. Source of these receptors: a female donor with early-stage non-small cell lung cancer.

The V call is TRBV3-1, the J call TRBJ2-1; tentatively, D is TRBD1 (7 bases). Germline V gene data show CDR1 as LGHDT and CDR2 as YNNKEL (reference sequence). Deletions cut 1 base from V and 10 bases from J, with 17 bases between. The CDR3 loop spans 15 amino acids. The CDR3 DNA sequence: TGTGCCAGCAGCCAAGGCGGGACAGCACACACGGAGCAGTTCTTC. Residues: CASSQGGTAHTEQFF.

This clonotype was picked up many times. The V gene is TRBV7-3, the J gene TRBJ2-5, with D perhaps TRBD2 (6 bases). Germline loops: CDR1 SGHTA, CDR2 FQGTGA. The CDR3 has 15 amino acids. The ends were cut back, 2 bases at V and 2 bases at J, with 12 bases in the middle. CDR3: CASSLELADQETQYF. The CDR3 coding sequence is TGTGCCAGCAGCTTAGAACTAGCAGATCAAGAGACCCAGTACTTC. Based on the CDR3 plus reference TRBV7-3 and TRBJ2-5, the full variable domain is GAGVSQTPSNKVTEKGKYVELRCDPISGHTALYWYRQSLGQGPEFLIYFQGTGAADDSGLPNDRFFAVRPEGSVSTLKIQRTERGDSAVYLCASSLELADQETQYFGPGTRLLVL.

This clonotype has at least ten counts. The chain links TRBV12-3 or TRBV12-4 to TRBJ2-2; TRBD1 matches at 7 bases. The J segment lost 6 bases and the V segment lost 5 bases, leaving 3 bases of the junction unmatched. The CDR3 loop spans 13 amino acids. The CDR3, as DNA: TGTGCCAGCAGTCGGGACAGAGCCGGGGAGCTGTTTTTT. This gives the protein CASSRDRAGELFF.

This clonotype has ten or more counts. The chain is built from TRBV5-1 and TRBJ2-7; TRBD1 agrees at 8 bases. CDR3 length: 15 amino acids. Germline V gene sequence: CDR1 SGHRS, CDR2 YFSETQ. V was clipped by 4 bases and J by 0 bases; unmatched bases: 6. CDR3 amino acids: CASSGTGLRSYEQYF. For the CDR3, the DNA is TGCGCCAGCAGCGGGACAGGCCTACGCTCCTACGAGCAGTACTTC.

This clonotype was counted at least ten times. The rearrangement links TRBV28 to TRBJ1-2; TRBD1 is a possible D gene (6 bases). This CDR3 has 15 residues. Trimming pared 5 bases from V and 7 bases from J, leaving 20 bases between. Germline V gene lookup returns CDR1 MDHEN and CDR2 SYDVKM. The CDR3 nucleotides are TGTGCCAGCAGTGCAATGTCGGACAGAGCTGGTGGCTACACCTTC. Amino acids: CASSAMSDRAGGYTF.

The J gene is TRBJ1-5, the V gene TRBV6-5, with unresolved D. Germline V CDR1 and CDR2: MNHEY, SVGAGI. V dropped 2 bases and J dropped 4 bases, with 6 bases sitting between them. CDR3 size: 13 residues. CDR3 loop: CASSYKGNQPQHF. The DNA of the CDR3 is TGTGCCAGCAGTTACAAAGGGAATCAGCCCCAGCATTTT.

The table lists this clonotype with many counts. CDR3 in amino acids: CASSLPSNEKLFF. CDR3 sequence (DNA): TGCGCCAGCAGCTTGCCATCGAATGAAAAACTGTTTTTT. V gene TRBV5-1 combines with J gene TRBJ1-4, with no clear D. The CDR3 contains 13 residues. The germline V gene has CDR1 SGHRS and CDR2 YFSETQ. V was trimmed by 1 base and J by 5 bases, leaving 6 bases between them.